The rows below give T cell receptor beta chains drawn from one sample of a study of metastatic and nonmetastatic thyroid tumors. With MiXCR, TCRdb called clones anew from the PCR reads. The sample lists just over 20,000 clones, around 16% occurring once. The sequenced sample consisted of blood. These receptors were collected from a female donor with papillary thyroid cancer or a benign thyroid nodule (not recorded which). Some clones in this sample may be carry-over from other donors' samples. The CDR3 runs from the conserved cysteine through the conserved F or W. The order of the fields is CDR3 length, clone size, D gene, J gene, V gene, CDR3 protein, CDR3 DNA. A D gene is named only where the DNA matches it firmly. Not all rows give a size; the values are once, few, many and, for expanded clones, a class.

CDR3 length: 14
clone size: -
D gene: -
J gene: TRBJ2-7
V gene: TRBV11-2
CDR3 protein: CASSPSVSSYEQYF
CDR3 DNA: TGTGCCAGCAGCCCGAGCGTCTCCTCCTACGAGCAGTACTTC

CDR3 length: 16
clone size: many
D gene: TRBD2
J gene: TRBJ2-1
V gene: TRBV15
CDR3 protein: CATSRDSSGGYYEQFF
CDR3 DNA: TGTGCCACCAGCAGAGATTCAAGCGGGGGTTACTATGAGCAGTTCTTC

CDR3 length: 15
clone size: -
D gene: TRBD1
J gene: TRBJ1-5
V gene: TRBV6-1
CDR3 protein: CASSGTGDSNQPQHF
CDR3 DNA: TGTGCCAGCAGCGGGACAGGGGATAGCAATCAGCCCCAGCATTTT

CDR3 length: 14
clone size: many
D gene: -
J gene: TRBJ1-1
V gene: TRBV19
CDR3 protein: CASNDSRGRREAFF
CDR3 DNA: TGTGCCAGCAACGACAGCCGGGGGCGCCGAGAAGCTTTCTTT

CDR3 length: 15
clone size: few
D gene: TRBD1
J gene: TRBJ2-7
V gene: TRBV12-3/TRBV12-4
CDR3 protein: CANSLTTGTGYEQYF
CDR3 DNA: TGTGCCAACAGCCTTACCACCGGGACAGGTTACGAGCAGTACTTC

CDR3 length: 14
clone size: many
D gene: -
J gene: TRBJ2-3
V gene: TRBV19
CDR3 protein: CASSSGAGTDTQYF
CDR3 DNA: TGTGCCAGTAGTTCGGGGGCCGGCACAGATACGCAGTATTTT

CDR3 length: 15
clone size: few
D gene: TRBD1
J gene: TRBJ2-7
V gene: TRBV6-2/TRBV6-3
CDR3 protein: CASSYSGTGRYEQYF
CDR3 DNA: TGTGCCAGCAGTTACTCCGGGACAGGGAGGTACGAGCAGTACTTC

CDR3 length: 17
clone size: -
D gene: -
J gene: TRBJ2-7
V gene: TRBV6-2/TRBV6-3
CDR3 protein: CASSYSVSQCGSYEQYF
CDR3 DNA: TGTGCCAGCAGTTACTCCGTTTCTCAGTGTGGGTCCTACGAGCAGTACTTC

CDR3 length: 15
clone size: many
D gene: -
J gene: TRBJ1-1
V gene: TRBV11-2
CDR3 protein: CASSWGGNQPTEAFF
CDR3 DNA: TGTGCCAGCAGCTGGGGGGGGAATCAACCCACTGAAGCTTTCTTT

CDR3 length: 14
clone size: -
D gene: -
J gene: TRBJ1-3
V gene: TRBV19
CDR3 protein: CASRGQNSGNTIYF
CDR3 DNA: TGTGCCAGTAGGGGACAAAACTCTGGAAACACCATATATTTT

CDR3 length: 17
clone size: many
D gene: -
J gene: TRBJ1-5
V gene: TRBV28
CDR3 protein: CASSEAPALRDNQPQHF
CDR3 DNA: TGTGCCAGCAGTGAAGCACCAGCACTGAGGGACAATCAGCCCCAGCATTTT

CDR3 length: 15
clone size: medium-sized
D gene: TRBD1
J gene: TRBJ1-2
V gene: TRBV6-5
CDR3 protein: CASSYSGRGEWGYTF
CDR3 DNA: TGTGCCAGCAGTTACTCGGGCAGGGGGGAGTGGGGCTACACCTTC

CDR3 length: 14
clone size: -
D gene: TRBD1
J gene: TRBJ1-1
V gene: TRBV20-1
CDR3 protein: CSARVTGVRTEAFF
CDR3 DNA: TGCAGTGCTAGGGTAACAGGGGTACGGACTGAAGCTTTCTTT

CDR3 length: 15
clone size: few
D gene: TRBD2
J gene: TRBJ2-1
V gene: TRBV9
CDR3 protein: CASSPGLAGVYEQFF
CDR3 DNA: TGTGCCAGCAGCCCGGGACTAGCGGGAGTCTATGAGCAGTTCTTC

CDR3 length: 18
clone size: many
D gene: -
J gene: TRBJ2-6
V gene: TRBV28
CDR3 protein: CASSITGSGLSGANVLTF
CDR3 DNA: TGTGCCAGCAGTATAACAGGGTCGGGGCTCTCTGGGGCCAACGTCCTGACTTTC

CDR3 length: 17
clone size: many
D gene: TRBD2
J gene: TRBJ2-1
V gene: TRBV15
CDR3 protein: CATSEPYGTSGYNEQFF
CDR3 DNA: TGTGCCACCAGCGAACCCTACGGGACTAGCGGATACAATGAGCAGTTCTTC

CDR3 length: 14
clone size: -
D gene: -
J gene: TRBJ2-7
V gene: TRBV28
CDR3 protein: CASSPGGGYHEQYF
CDR3 DNA: TGTGCCAGCAGCCCGGGAGGGGGCTACCACGAGCAGTACTTC

CDR3 length: 16
clone size: -
D gene: TRBD1
J gene: TRBJ2-6
V gene: TRBV4-3
CDR3 protein: CASSQRTGPGANVLTF
CDR3 DNA: TGCGCCAGCAGCCAGAGGACAGGCCCTGGGGCCAACGTCCTGACTTTC

CDR3 length: 12
clone size: many
D gene: -
J gene: TRBJ1-1
V gene: TRBV11-2
CDR3 protein: CASSLGGKEAFF
CDR3 DNA: TGTGCCAGCAGCTTAGGGGGGAAGGAAGCTTTCTTT

CDR3 length: 14
clone size: many
D gene: TRBD2
J gene: TRBJ2-2
V gene: TRBV19
CDR3 protein: CASSITSGGGELFF
CDR3 DNA: TGTGCCAGTAGTATCACTAGCGGTGGCGGGGAGCTGTTTTTT

CDR3 length: 17
clone size: few
D gene: -
J gene: TRBJ1-1
V gene: TRBV27
CDR3 protein: CASSLRRERLRNTEAFF
CDR3 DNA: TGTGCCAGCAGTTTACGCAGGGAGCGCTTAAGGAACACTGAAGCTTTCTTT

CDR3 length: 14
clone size: many
D gene: -
J gene: TRBJ2-7
V gene: TRBV4-1
CDR3 protein: CASSSPGGVYEQYF
CDR3 DNA: TGCGCCAGCAGCTCCCCTGGAGGGGTATACGAGCAGTACTTC

CDR3 length: 13
clone size: medium-sized
D gene: TRBD2
J gene: TRBJ2-7
V gene: TRBV6-1
CDR3 protein: CASRLGGGYEQYF
CDR3 DNA: TGTGCCAGCAGACTCGGGGGGGGATACGAGCAGTACTTC

CDR3 length: 14
clone size: many
D gene: -
J gene: TRBJ1-1
V gene: TRBV5-5
CDR3 protein: CASNLQGGNTEAFF
CDR3 DNA: TGTGCCAGCAACCTCCAAGGGGGGAACACTGAAGCTTTCTTT

CDR3 length: 13
clone size: few
D gene: TRBD1
J gene: TRBJ1-6
V gene: TRBV7-2
CDR3 protein: CASSLTGDSPLHF
CDR3 DNA: TGTGCCAGCAGCCTAACAGGGGATTCACCCCTCCACTTT

CDR3 length: 14
clone size: many
D gene: -
J gene: TRBJ1-5
V gene: TRBV30
CDR3 protein: CAWDAQGGGQPQHF
CDR3 DNA: TGTGCCTGGGACGCTCAGGGTGGGGGTCAGCCCCAGCATTTT

CDR3 length: 16
clone size: few
D gene: TRBD2
J gene: TRBJ2-7
V gene: TRBV6-1
CDR3 protein: CASSKTLGSGSYEQYF
CDR3 DNA: TGTGCCAGCAGTAAAACCTTGGGTAGCGGGAGCTACGAGCAGTACTTC

CDR3 length: 14
clone size: -
D gene: TRBD1
J gene: TRBJ1-1
V gene: TRBV20-1
CDR3 protein: CSARGQGMNTEAFF
CDR3 DNA: TGCAGTGCTAGGGGACAGGGCATGAACACTGAAGCTTTCTTT

CDR3 length: 14
clone size: many
D gene: TRBD1
J gene: TRBJ2-3
V gene: TRBV19
CDR3 protein: CASSKGQGADTQYF
CDR3 DNA: TGTGCCAGTAGTAAGGGACAGGGTGCAGATACGCAGTATTTT

CDR3 length: 15
clone size: -
D gene: -
J gene: TRBJ2-1
V gene: TRBV5-1
CDR3 protein: CASSLVGGTVNEQFF
CDR3 DNA: TGCGCCAGCAGCTTGGTGGGCGGGACGGTCAATGAGCAGTTCTTC

CDR3 length: 14
clone size: medium-sized
D gene: -
J gene: TRBJ1-1
V gene: TRBV27
CDR3 protein: CASSREGPTWEAFF
CDR3 DNA: TGTGCCAGCAGTAGGGAGGGACCGACGTGGGAAGCTTTCTTT

CDR3 length: 13
clone size: many
D gene: TRBD1
J gene: TRBJ1-1
V gene: TRBV29-1
CDR3 protein: CSVNRDRATEAFF
CDR3 DNA: TGCAGCGTAAACCGGGACAGGGCCACTGAAGCTTTCTTT

CDR3 length: 12
clone size: many
D gene: -
J gene: TRBJ2-7
V gene: TRBV20-1
CDR3 protein: CSASSSPYEQYF
CDR3 DNA: TGCAGTGCTAGCTCTAGTCCCTACGAGCAGTACTTC